The clone carrying this T cell receptor beta chain was seen repeatedly, ten times or more. The antigen is undetermined. The genes are named according to mouse. The read is 4 residues too short to cover the CDR3 end, so that end is filled in from the germline J gene. Extraction of RNA preceded its reverse transcription into cDNA, which served as the sequencing template. The data were produced by immunoSEQ multiplex PCR, yet TCRdb's version contains in-frame clones alone and is incomplete. Recorded here are more than 90,000 clones, none singletons. The sample originates from a study of CD8+ T cells in alopecia areata. Study background: Skin was taken from 6-12-month-old C3H/HeJ graft donors that had spontaneous alopecia and grafted onto roughly 6-10-week-old female C3H/HeJ mice. The study, taken as a whole, reports: Normal scalp had lower clonality than lesional scalp, with alopecia totalis/universalis lesions showing this most strongly. TCRs were shared less clearly across patients than in mice, possibly for HLA-related reasons.

CDR3 size: 14 residues. Per germline, CDR1 GKSSPN and CDR2 SITVG. V shed 1 base and J 4 bases; nucleotides not matched to a gene: 4. This sequence was found in a C3H/HeJ mouse with alopecia areata. Mice of this strain are of MHC haplotype H2-k. Sequencing input: lesional skin. This rearrangement joins TRBV31 to TRBJ1-2; 9 positions agree with TRBD1. CDR3 loop: CAWSPGQGGSDYTF. The CDR3 DNA, read in part, is TGTGCCTGGAGTCCGGGACAGGGTGGCTCC.